This T cell receptor beta chain was captured in a study of CD8 T cells in ankylosing spondylitis. Findings and caveats of the study: In reactive arthritis synovial fluid and blood, some motif variants had been reported before. A TCR beta motif of about 8 highly homologous variants seemed to mark ankylosing spondylitis blood. Disease-linked clones were reportedly significantly enriched in matched ankylosing spondylitis synovial fluid.

With 6 bases clipped from V and 4 bases from J, the junction kept 5 bases outside the gene matches. The CDR3 runs 14 residues. CDR1 and CDR2 from the germline V gene are MNHNS and SASEGT. Quantitative 5'-RACE with molecular barcodes was used to make the TCR beta libraries. TCRdb itself ran the 5' RACE reads through MiXCR, one entry per CDR3 protein. The table includes approximately 100,000 distinct CDR3 sequences, less than 25% detected once. This clonotype was recorded at least ten times. What it binds is unknown. V and J are TRBV6-1 and TRBJ2-5; 10 bases match TRBD2. Specimen: synovial fluid, either unsorted or a sorted T cell fraction (not recorded which). The receptor was isolated from a male donor with ankylosing spondylitis. In DNA, the CDR3 is TGTGCCAGCAGCGTTCGACTAGCGGGAGAGACCCAGTACTTC. It is translated as CASSVRLAGETQYF.